This T cell receptor beta chain was recorded in a study of T-cell memory formation after mild COVID-19 (dated by TCRdb to about 2021). Turning to the overall study: TCR sequence clusters from the two donors were largely donor specific. Longitudinal TCRalpha and TCRbeta repertoire sequencing tracked T-cell clones expanding and contracting after mild COVID-19 in a couple of donors. The cohort comprised two young, previously healthy adult volunteers, one female and one male. The investigation overall reported the following: Contracting CD4+ clones turned up mainly in the CM and EM memory subsets, whereas EMRA was where CD8+ clones were enriched. Clones contracting from day 15 to 85 had balanced CD4/CD8 phenotypes, while a second wave expanding from day 15 to 37 was biased towards CD4+. The study included only a couple of mild cases, and larger cohorts that include severe cases with pre-infection samples were judged to be necessary. The second-wave clones that peaked on day 37 were not confirmed to be SARS-CoV-2 specific. Some responding clones were detected in pre-infection memory, suggesting pre-existing cross-reactive memory T cells joined the SARS-CoV-2 response.

CDR1 is given as SGHTA and CDR2 as FQGNSA, both from the germline V gene. The V end loses 5 bases and the J end loses 6 bases, and a stretch of 16 bases separates them. From the cysteine through the phenylalanine, the CDR3 covers 15 amino acids. Just the 45-base CDR3 DNA is kept, in frame starting at base 1. Instrument used: Illumina NovaSeq 6000. TCRalpha and TCRbeta cDNA libraries were constructed by 5'RACE with constant-segment primers, with sample barcodes and unique molecular identifiers being introduced. Trizol reagent was used to extract RNA from every sample. Amplification of the libraries took two PCR steps, and the second step added a second sample barcode plus Illumina TruSeq adapters. The libraries were sequenced on an Illumina NovaSeq using 2 x 150 bp paired-end reads. In the source study's methods: Reads were demultiplexed and collapsed into UMI-guided consensus sequences with migec v1.2.7. Using mixcr v2.1.11, UMI consensuses were aligned to TRA and TRB V and J templates and then assembled into clonotypes. A clonotype was counted as expanded or contracted only if both edgeR and NoisET called the change significant, with noise models trained on biological replicates. edgeR calls used a false discovery rate-adjusted p below 0.01 and a log2 fold-change threshold of 1. As an exploratory analysis of dynamics, PCA with hierarchical clustering was applied to max-normalized trajectories of the 1000 most abundant clonotypes. Separately sequenced CD4+ and CD8+ repertoires were used to assign the CD4 or CD8 phenotype of responding clones. TCRdb reran the public reads through fastp at Q25 and MiXCR, keeping productive beta chains. Every CDR3 protein is listed once, alongside the most common genes and DNA of its rows. These V and J calls rely on TCRdb rather than the paper's analysis. Within this sample are just under 350,000 distinct CDR3 sequences, with approximately 13% of them counted one time only. 20% to 25% of the sample comes from the top ten.

Ficoll-Paque density gradient centrifugation was the method used to isolate PBMCs. On this clonotype: Its binding antigen is unknown. No much larger clone is present one base from it, and per-base qualities are unavailable.

Sample: PBMCs or a T cell subset sorted from them (not recorded which). The source is a man aged 18-30 years who had mild COVID-19 (a few samples of this study predate the infection). The sample titles of this study are shuffled in the database, so cell type and time point are left out; the donor was told from shared clones. This sequence uses TRBV7-2 and TRBJ2-2; the D assignment is uncertain and may be TRBD1 or TRBD2, with 5 bases supporting each. The base sequence is TGTGCCAGCAGCCATCGGGACGGAGTCCCCGGGGAGCTGTTTTTT. This gives the protein CASSHRDGVPGELFF.